Presented here are 27 T cell receptor beta chains from one specimen sequenced in a study of glioma-infiltrating T cells. Amplification of TCR alpha and beta CDR3 regions from RNA used iRepertoire nested multiplex PCR. TCRdb independently ran MiXCR on the multiplex PCR reads; one entry per CDR3 protein. The data hold 400,000 or so distinct CDR3 sequences, with roughly 41% observed a single time. The specimen was glioma tissue, nonneoplastic brain tissue, or PBMCs (not recorded which). The receptors originated from a human donor with low-grade glioma or glioblastoma, undergoing nonglioma brain surgery, or in good health (not recorded which).

A remark on this clonotype: The junction departs from the called germline gene at one end, perhaps through a read error. The V and J genes are TRBV28 and TRBJ2-7; 10 bases map to TRBD2. Germline CDR1 is MDHEN and CDR2 is SYDVKM. The CDR3 is made up of 17 amino acids. The CDR3 region has the DNA TGTGCCAGCAGCCAAGCCGCTAGCGGGAGAGACTTATACGAGAAGTACTTC. It encodes CASSQAASGRDLYEKYF. The whole variable domain, remainder taken from reference TRBV28 and TRBJ2-7, is DVKVTQSSRYLVKRTGEKVFLECVQDMDHENMFWYRQDPGLGLRLIYFSYDVKMKEKGDIPEGYSVSREKKERFSLILESASTNQTSMYLCASSQAASGRDLYEKYFGPGTRLTVT.

This clonotype was recorded at least ten times. V gene TRBV6-2 or TRBV6-3 combines with J gene TRBJ2-1; unclear D gene. Germline V CDR1 and CDR2: MNHEY, SVGEGT. This CDR3 comprises 12 residues. Deletions cut 1 base from V and 8 bases from J, with 6 bases between. In DNA, the CDR3 is TGTGCCAGCAGTTACTTCGGCCATGAGCAGTTCTTC. It codes for CASSYFGHEQFF.

This chain links TRBV27 with TRBJ2-7; D uncertain. The germline CDR1 and CDR2 sequences are MNHEY and SMNVEV (reference sequence). V lost 0 bases and J 2 bases, leaving 11 bases between the germline ends. This CDR3 has 15 residues. The CDR3 sequence: CASSLSVGATYEQYF. The CDR3 bases are TGTGCCAGCAGTTTATCGGTAGGAGCAACCTACGAGCAGTACTTC.

This clonotype was seen only a few times. The J gene is TRBJ2-1, the V gene TRBV7-2, with TRBD2 identical over 8 bases. CDR1 and CDR2 from the germline V gene are SGHTA and FQGNSA. Trimming removed 5 bases from V and 15 bases from J; junction bases left unmatched: 6. The CDR3 contains 11 residues. The CDR3 sequence: CASSPRTSLFF. CDR3 nucleotides: TGTGCCAGCAGCCCTCGGACTAGCTTGTTCTTC. Full variable domain (outside the CDR3, taken from reference TRBV7-2 and TRBJ2-1): GAGVSQSPSNKVTEKGKDVELRCDPISGHTALYWYRQSLGQGLEFLIYFQGNSAPDKSGLPSDRFSAERTGGSVSTLTIQRTQQEDSAVYLCASSPRTSLFFGPGTRLTVL.

The DNA of the CDR3 is TGCAGTGCTAGAGATGCAGTTTCTAGGACAGATACGCAGTATTTT. Encoded protein: CSARDAVSRTDTQYF. This chain connects TRBV20-1 to TRBJ2-3, with unresolved D. The V and J ends lost 0 bases and 3 bases respectively, with 13 bases between them. Germline V lookup: CDR1 DFQATT, CDR2 SNEGSKA (reference sequence). This CDR3 region has 15 residues.

A word on this clonotype: A much larger clone sits a single nucleotide away, making a read error possible. The chain has TRBV3-1 and TRBJ2-1; D remains ambiguous. CDR3 length: 15 amino acids. In germline, CDR1 is LGHDT, CDR2 YNNKEL (reference sequence). In DNA form, the CDR3 reads TGTGCCAGAAGCCAAGATCCGCGCCTATACAATGAGCAGTTCTTC. Its translation: CARSQDPRLYNEQFF.

The genes are TRBV24-1 and TRBJ1-1; D unresolved. The CDR3 is made up of 15 amino acids. Trimming removed 2 bases at V and 2 bases at J, with 11 bases between. Looked up from germline, CDR1 is KGHDR and CDR2 is SFDVKD. The CDR3 loop reads CATSDSRLGNTEAFF. DNA of the CDR3: TGTGCCACCAGTGATTCTAGGCTGGGAAACACTGAAGCTTTCTTT.

The chain carries TRBV29-1 and TRBJ2-7; TRBD2 is a possible D gene (6 bases). Germline V lookup: CDR1 SQVTM, CDR2 ANQGSEA. Trimming took 6 bases from V and 6 from J, leaving 18 bases between them. The CDR3 is made up of 13 amino acids. CDR3 bases: TGCAGCGTCGCACTAGAAAGGAGGGGCGAGCAGTACTTC. It yields the protein CSVALERRGEQYF.

This clonotype was seen once. The CDR3 is CASSRAGLHTGELFF. The CDR3 nucleotides read TGTGCCAGCAGCCGGGCGGGACTCCACACCGGGGAGCTGTTTTTT. The genes are TRBV6-1 and TRBJ2-2; a weak D match, TRBD2 (6 bases). Germline CDR1 is MNHNS and CDR2 is SASEGT. The V and J ends lost 6 bases and 3 bases respectively, with 14 bases between them. The length of the CDR3 is 15 residues.

This clonotype has ten or more counts. V gene TRBV28 combines with J gene TRBJ2-7; D is unresolved. The CDR3 runs to 12 residues. The V end lost 5 bases, the J end lost 4 bases, and 9 bases lay between the germline ends. Germline V gene sequence: CDR1 MDHEN, CDR2 SYDVKM. The DNA of the CDR3 is TGTGCCAGCAGTCCTTCCTTATACGAGCAGTACTTC. Its translation: CASSPSLYEQYF.

In its sample, this clonotype was seen many times. This chain joins TRBV6-2 or TRBV6-3 and TRBJ2-7; no reliable D call. The CDR3 is 12 residues long. Germline lookup yields CDR1 MNHEY and CDR2 SVGEGT. V lost 4 bases to trimming and J lost 7 bases, with 11 bases between them. The CDR3 DNA is TGTGCCAGCAGTTCCACTATAGGAGAGCAGTACTTC. Residues: CASSSTIGEQYF.

This chain uses TRBV6-1 with TRBJ2-7; tentatively, D is TRBD1 (6 bases). Germline loops: CDR1 MNHNS, CDR2 SASEGT. The CDR3 is 13 residues long. The germline V and J ends were trimmed by 6 bases and 3 bases, with 12 bases remaining between them. The CDR3 region has the DNA TGTGCCAGCAGACAAACACAGGGCTACGAGCAGTACTTC. Encoded protein: CASRQTQGYEQYF.

The J gene is TRBJ1-4, the V gene TRBV19; TRBD1 matches at 9 bases. Trimming cost V 8 bases and J 7 bases; bases outside gene matches: 5. The germline V gene has CDR1 LNHDA and CDR2 SQIVND (reference sequence). The length of the CDR3 is 13 residues. The CDR3 bases are TGTGCCAGTCGGGACAGGGAGCGTGAAAAACTGTTTTTT. Translating gives CASRDREREKLFF.

This clonotype has a count of ten or more. The V call is TRBV28, the J call TRBJ1-2, with TRBD1 as a possible D gene (6 bases). V lost 5 bases, J lost 2 bases, and 12 bases lay in between. Germline V gene data show CDR1 as MDHEN and CDR2 as SYDVKM. The CDR3 loop spans 14 amino acids. This CDR3 is CASSPRTANYGYTF. The CDR3 bases are TGTGCCAGCAGTCCTAGGACAGCGAACTATGGCTACACCTTC.

The rearrangement uses TRBV11-2 and TRBJ2-3; D not resolved. Trimming pared 3 bases from V and 2 bases from J, leaving 9 bases between. CDR3 length: 14 amino acids. Germline V gene data show CDR1 as SGHAT and CDR2 as FQNNGV. The CDR3 coding sequence is TGTGCCAGCAGCTTGTCGTCGGTCACAGATACGCAGTATTTT. This sequence encodes CASSLSSVTDTQYF. The whole variable domain, remainder taken from reference TRBV11-2 and TRBJ2-3, is EAGVAQSPRYKIIEKRQSVAFWCNPISGHATLYWYQQILGQGPKLLIQFQNNGVVDDSQLPKDRFSAERLKGVDSTLKIQPAKLEDSAVYLCASSLSSVTDTQYFGPGTRLTVL.

With regard to this clonotype: Just one base apart from a much larger clone, this may be a read error. The chain links TRBV15 to TRBJ2-7; D is uncertain. This CDR3 spans 15 amino acids. Per the germline V gene, CDR1 is LNHNV and CDR2 is YYDKDF (reference sequence). V was trimmed by 0 bases and J by 3 bases, leaving 12 bases between them. The CDR3 DNA reads TGTGCCACCAGCAGAGATTATAACAAGAACTACGAGCAGTACTTC. It is translated as CATSRDYNKNYEQYF.

To note about this clonotype: A much larger clonotype is one base distant, so this may be a read error. V is TRBV15 and J is TRBJ2-1; 7 positions agree with TRBD2. The CDR3 spans 16 residues. CDR1 is LNHNV, CDR2 YYDKDF, per germline (reference sequence). The CDR3 loop reads CPTSRDTWAGDDEQFF. DNA for the CDR3: TGTCCCACCAGCAGAGATACTTGGGCGGGGGATGATGAGCAGTTCTTC.

This clonotype showed up just a few times. The V and J genes are TRBV12-3 or TRBV12-4 and TRBJ2-3, with TRBD1 matching 9 bases. This CDR3 has 14 residues. V trimming: 5 bases; J trimming: 5 bases; junction bases outside the gene matches: 5. CDR3 sequence reads: CASSIQGAEDTQYF. The CDR3 DNA reads as TGTGCCAGCAGTATACAGGGGGCGGAAGATACGCAGTATTTT.

Ten or more counts support this clonotype. The chain has TRBV4-2 and TRBJ1-1; D is undetermined. Trimming removed 4 bases at V and 0 bases at J, with 9 bases between. The CDR3 totals 14 residues. Germline CDR1 and CDR2: LGHNA and YNFKEQ. The CDR3 nucleotides read TGTGCCAGCAGCCCAGTACAGATGAACACTGAAGCTTTCTTT. Translating it yields CASSPVQMNTEAFF.

The chain joins TRBV2 to TRBJ2-1; D is uncertain. CDR3 length: 14 residues. V was trimmed by 6 bases and J by 4 bases, leaving 13 bases between them. CDR1 is SNHLY and CDR2 is FYNNEI in the germline V gene. CDR3 sequence (DNA): TGTGCCAGCAGAACGGAGACTGATTACAATGAGCAGTTCTTC. It yields the protein CASRTETDYNEQFF. The whole variable domain, remainder taken from reference TRBV2 and TRBJ2-1, is EPEVTQTPSHQVTQMGQEVILRCVPISNHLYFYWYRQILGQKVEFLVSFYNNEISEKSEIFDDQFSVERPDGSNFTLKIRSTKLEDSAMYFCASRTETDYNEQFFGPGTRLTVL.

This clonotype was recorded a few times. V is TRBV7-9 and J is TRBJ1-2; 7 nucleotides line up with TRBD1. The J segment lost 8 bases and the V segment lost 0 bases, leaving 6 bases of the junction unmatched. The CDR3 consists of 14 residues. From germline, CDR1 is SEHNR and CDR2 FQNEAQ (reference sequence). The CDR3 sequence is CASSLAGGRLGYTF. CDR3 DNA sequence: TGTGCCAGCAGCTTAGCAGGGGGCAGGCTCGGCTACACCTTC.

The V and J genes are TRBV27 and TRBJ2-3; 8 bases are a match to TRBD2. The CDR3 loop spans 15 amino acids. V was pared by 4 bases and J by 0 bases, with 3 bases of the junction left unmatched. Germline CDR1 and CDR2: MNHEY and SMNVEV (reference sequence). The CDR3 reads CASSSASGSTDTQYF. As DNA, the CDR3 is TGTGCCAGCAGTTCTGCTAGCGGGAGCACAGATACGCAGTATTTT.

Points on this clonotype: Germline and junction disagree at one end, which may indicate a read error. The chain recombines TRBV6-5 with TRBJ1-5; D unresolved. Germline-derived CDR1 and CDR2 are MNHEY and SVGAGI. The CDR3 has 16 residues. The CDR3 region is CASSYSTAYSNQRQHF. CDR3 nucleotides: TGTGCCAGCAGTTACTCCACAGCCTATAGCAATCAGCGCCAGCACTTT.

This clonotype has more than one count but fewer than ten. The CDR3 nucleotides are TGTGCCAGCAGAAAAACAGGGGGCCCGGGGACCAACGTCCTGACTTTC. Translated, it gives CASRKTGGPGTNVLTF. This chain joins TRBV28 and TRBJ2-6; 9 bases align to TRBD1. Unmatched junction bases numbered 11, after V lost 6 bases and J lost 8 bases. Germline V gene lookup returns CDR1 MDHEN and CDR2 SYDVKM. This CDR3 comprises 16 residues.

Only one count was recorded for this clonotype. A read error may be the cause here, since a much bigger clone is one base away. This chain joins TRBV28 and TRBJ2-7; weak D call: TRBD2 (6 bases). Per germline, CDR1 MDHEN and CDR2 SYDVKM. V was shortened by 5 bases and J by 7 bases, with 27 bases between the two germline ends. The CDR3 is 17 residues long. The CDR3 sequence: CASSRKRGSGFYNEQYF. CDR3 DNA sequence: TGTGCCAGCAGTCGCAAAAGGGGTAGCGGATTCTACAATGAGCAGTACTTC.

This clonotype was seen a single time. V usage is TRBV28 and J usage is TRBJ2-3, with 7 bases aligning to TRBD2. V shed 9 bases, J shed 3 bases, and the junction held 3 bases outside the gene matches. The CDR3 covers 12 residues. Per the germline V gene, CDR1 is MDHEN and CDR2 is SYDVKM. In DNA form, the CDR3 reads TGTGCCAGTCTAGCGGTTACAGATACGCAGTATTTT. Protein: CASLAVTDTQYF.

This clonotype was counted only a few times. The chain recombines TRBV29-1 with TRBJ1-1; no clear D gene. Germline CDR1 SQVTM, CDR2 ANQGSEA. The CDR3 covers 13 residues. V lost 4 bases, J lost 0 bases, and 9 bases lay in between. CDR3 in amino acids: CSVVGRMNTEAFF. DNA of the CDR3: TGCAGCGTTGTCGGCCGTATGAACACTGAAGCTTTCTTT.